This TCR beta chain appears in the sequencing data of a study of control samples from healthy donors and cancer patients. Looked up from germline, CDR1 is MNHEY and CDR2 is SMNVEV (reference sequence). The ends were cut back, 1 base at V and 2 bases at J, with 11 bases in the middle. This CDR3 is 15 amino acids long. Profiling relied on immunoSEQ multiplex PCR, and the TCRdb table lists in-frame clones only, not all of them. The table includes 120,000 to 150,000 clones, 91% detected once. J is TRBJ1-2 and V is TRBV27; possibly TRBD1 for D (5 bases). The TCR was taken from a man aged 25-40 years in good health. The sample consisted of blood. The CDR3 here is CASSLLTDLNYGYTF. CDR3 DNA sequence: TGTGCCAGCAGTTTATTGACAGATCTAAACTATGGCTACACCTTC.